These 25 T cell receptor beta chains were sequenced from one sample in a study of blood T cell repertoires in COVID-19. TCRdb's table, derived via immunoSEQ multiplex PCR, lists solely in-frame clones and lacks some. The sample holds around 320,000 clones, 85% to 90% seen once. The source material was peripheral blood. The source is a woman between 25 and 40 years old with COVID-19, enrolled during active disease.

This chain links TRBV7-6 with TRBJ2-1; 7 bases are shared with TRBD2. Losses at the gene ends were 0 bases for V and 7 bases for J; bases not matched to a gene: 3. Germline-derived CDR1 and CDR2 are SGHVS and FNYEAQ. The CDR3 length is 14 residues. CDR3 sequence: CASSLAGGWNEQFF. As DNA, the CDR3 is TGTGCCAGCAGCTTAGCGGGAGGGTGGAATGAGCAGTTCTTC.

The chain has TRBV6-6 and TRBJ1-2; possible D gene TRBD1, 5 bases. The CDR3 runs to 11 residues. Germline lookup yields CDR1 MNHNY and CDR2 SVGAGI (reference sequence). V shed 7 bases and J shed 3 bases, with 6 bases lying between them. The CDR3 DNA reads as TGTGCCAGCACACAGGACTATGGCTACACCTTC. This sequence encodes CASTQDYGYTF.

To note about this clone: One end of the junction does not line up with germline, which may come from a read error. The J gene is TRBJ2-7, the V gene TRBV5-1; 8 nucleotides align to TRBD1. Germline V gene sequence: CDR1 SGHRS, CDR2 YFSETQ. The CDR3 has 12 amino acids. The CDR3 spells CASSSMDREVDF. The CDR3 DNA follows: TGCGCCAGCAGCTCCATGGACAGGGAGGTTGACTTC.

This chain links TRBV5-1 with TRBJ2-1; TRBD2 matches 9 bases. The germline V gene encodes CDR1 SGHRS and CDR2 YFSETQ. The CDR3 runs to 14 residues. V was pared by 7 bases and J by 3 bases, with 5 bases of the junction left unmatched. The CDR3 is CASRGRGGYNEQFF. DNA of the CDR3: TGCGCCAGCCGAGGGCGGGGGGGCTACAATGAGCAGTTCTTC.

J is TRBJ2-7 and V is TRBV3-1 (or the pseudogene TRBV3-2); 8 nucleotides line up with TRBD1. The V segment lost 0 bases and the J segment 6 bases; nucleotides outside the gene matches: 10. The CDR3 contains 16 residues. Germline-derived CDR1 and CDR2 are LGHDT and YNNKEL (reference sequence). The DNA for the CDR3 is TGTGCCAGCAGCCAAGACGCGGCCTCAGGGGGCAGCGAGCAGTACTTC. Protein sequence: CASSQDAASGGSEQYF.

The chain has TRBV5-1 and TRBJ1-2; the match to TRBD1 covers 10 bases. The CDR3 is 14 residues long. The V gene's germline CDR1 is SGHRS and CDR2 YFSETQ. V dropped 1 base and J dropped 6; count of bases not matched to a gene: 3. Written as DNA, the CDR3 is TGCGCCAGCAGCTTGTACGGGACAGGGGATGGCTACACCTTC. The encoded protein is CASSLYGTGDGYTF.

CDR3 nucleotide sequence: TGTGCCAGCAGCTACGACAGATACACCGGGGAGCTGTTTTTT. Its protein is CASSYDRYTGELFF. This chain uses TRBV9 with TRBJ2-2; TRBD1 is a possible D gene (5 bases). V gave up 4 bases and J gave up 3 bases, with 10 bases separating them. CDR3 length: 14 amino acids. Germline-derived CDR1 and CDR2 are SGDLS and YYNGEE.

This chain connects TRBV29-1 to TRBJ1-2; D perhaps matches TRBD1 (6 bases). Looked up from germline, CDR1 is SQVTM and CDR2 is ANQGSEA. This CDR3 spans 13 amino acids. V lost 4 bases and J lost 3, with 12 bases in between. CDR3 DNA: TGCAGCGTTGGACGCAACAGGGACTATGGCTACACCTTC. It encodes CSVGRNRDYGYTF.

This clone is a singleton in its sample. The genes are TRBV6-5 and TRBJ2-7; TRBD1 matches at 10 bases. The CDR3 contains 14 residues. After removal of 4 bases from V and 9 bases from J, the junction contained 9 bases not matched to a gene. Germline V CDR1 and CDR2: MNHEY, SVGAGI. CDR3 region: CASSLGTGAGGQYF. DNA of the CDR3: TGTGCCAGCAGTTTGGGGACAGGGGCCGGTGGGCAGTACTTC.

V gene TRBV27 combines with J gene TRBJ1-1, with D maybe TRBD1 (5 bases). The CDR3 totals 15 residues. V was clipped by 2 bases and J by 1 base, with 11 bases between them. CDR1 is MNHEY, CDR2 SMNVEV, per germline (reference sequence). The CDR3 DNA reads TGTGCCAGCAGTTTAAAAACAGGACAGAACACTGAAGCTTTCTTT. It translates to CASSLKTGQNTEAFF.

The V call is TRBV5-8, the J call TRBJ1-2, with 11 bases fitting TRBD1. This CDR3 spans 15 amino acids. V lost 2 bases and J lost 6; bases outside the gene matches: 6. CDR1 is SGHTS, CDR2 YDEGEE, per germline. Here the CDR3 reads CASSFGQGAPDGYTF. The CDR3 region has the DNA TGTGCCAGCAGCTTTGGACAGGGGGCGCCGGATGGCTACACCTTC.

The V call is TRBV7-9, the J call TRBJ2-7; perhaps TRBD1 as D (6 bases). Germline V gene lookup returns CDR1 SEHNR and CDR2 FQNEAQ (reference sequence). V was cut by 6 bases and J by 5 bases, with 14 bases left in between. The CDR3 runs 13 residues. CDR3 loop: CASRPEQGDEQYF. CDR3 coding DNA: TGTGCCAGCAGACCAGAACAGGGAGACGAGCAGTACTTC. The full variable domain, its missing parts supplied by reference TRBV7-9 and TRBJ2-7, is DTGVSQNPRHKITKRGQNVTFRCDPISEHNRLYWYRQTLGQGPEFLTYFQNEAQLEKSRLLSDRFSAERPKGSFSTLEIQRTEQGDSAMYLCASRPEQGDEQYFGPGTRLTVT.

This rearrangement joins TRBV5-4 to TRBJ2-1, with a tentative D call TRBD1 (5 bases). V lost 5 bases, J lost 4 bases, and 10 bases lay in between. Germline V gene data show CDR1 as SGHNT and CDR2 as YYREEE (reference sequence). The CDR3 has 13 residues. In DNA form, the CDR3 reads TGTGCCAGCAGTCCTCAGGGATACAATGAGCAGTTCTTC. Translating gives CASSPQGYNEQFF.

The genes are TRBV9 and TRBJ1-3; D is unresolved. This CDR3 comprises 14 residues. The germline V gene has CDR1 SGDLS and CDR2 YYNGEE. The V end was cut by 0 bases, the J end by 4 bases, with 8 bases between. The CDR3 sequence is CASSVAPGGNTIYF. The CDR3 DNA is TGTGCCAGCAGCGTAGCACCGGGGGGAAACACCATATATTTT.

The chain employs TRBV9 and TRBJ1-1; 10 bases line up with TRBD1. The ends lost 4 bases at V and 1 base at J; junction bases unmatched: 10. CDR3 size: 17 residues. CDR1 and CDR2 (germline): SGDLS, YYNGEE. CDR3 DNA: TGTGCCAGCAGCCCCCGGGACAGGGGATTGAAGAACACTGAAGCTTTCTTT. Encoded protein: CASSPRDRGLKNTEAFF. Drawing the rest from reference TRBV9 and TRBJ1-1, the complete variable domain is DSGVTQTPKHLITATGQRVTLRCSPRSGDLSVYWYQQSLDQGLQFLIQYYNGEERAKGNILERFSAQQFPDLHSELNLSSLELGDSALYFCASSPRDRGLKNTEAFFGQGTRLTVV.

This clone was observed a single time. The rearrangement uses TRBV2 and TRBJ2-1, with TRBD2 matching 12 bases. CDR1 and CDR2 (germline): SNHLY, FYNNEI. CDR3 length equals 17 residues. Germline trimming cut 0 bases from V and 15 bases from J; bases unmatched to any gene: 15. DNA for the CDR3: TGTGCCAGCAGTGAAGCGAGGTTGAGCACTAGCGGGGGGACACCGTTCTTC. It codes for CASSEARLSTSGGTPFF. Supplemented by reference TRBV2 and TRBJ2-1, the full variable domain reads EPEVTQTPSHQVTQMGQEVILRCVPISNHLYFYWYRQILGQKVEFLVSFYNNEISEKSEIFDDQFSVERPDGSNFTLKIRSTKLEDSAMYFCASSEARLSTSGGTPFFGPGTRLTVL.

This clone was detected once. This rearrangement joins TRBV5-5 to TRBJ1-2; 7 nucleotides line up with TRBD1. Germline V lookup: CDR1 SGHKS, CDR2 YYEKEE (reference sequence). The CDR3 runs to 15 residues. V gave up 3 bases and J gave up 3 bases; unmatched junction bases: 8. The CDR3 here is CASSSGTGTDYGYTF. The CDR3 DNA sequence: TGTGCCAGCAGCTCCGGAACCGGGACAGACTATGGCTACACCTTC.

The CDR3 nucleotides are TGTGCCAGCAGTGATCGGACAGGTTATGGCTACACCTTC. Its translation: CASSDRTGYGYTF. J is TRBJ1-2 and V is TRBV6-1; TRBD1 matches at 7 bases. From germline, CDR1 is MNHNS and CDR2 SASEGT. This CDR3 is built from 13 residues. V trimming: 3 bases; J trimming: 5 bases; junction bases outside the gene matches: 3.

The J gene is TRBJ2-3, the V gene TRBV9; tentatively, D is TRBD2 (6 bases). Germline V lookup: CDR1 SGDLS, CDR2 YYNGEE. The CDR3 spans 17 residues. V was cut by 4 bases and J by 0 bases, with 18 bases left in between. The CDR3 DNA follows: TGTGCCAGCAGCAACCGAGGACTACCCATTAGCACAGATACGCAGTATTTT. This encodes CASSNRGLPISTDTQYF.

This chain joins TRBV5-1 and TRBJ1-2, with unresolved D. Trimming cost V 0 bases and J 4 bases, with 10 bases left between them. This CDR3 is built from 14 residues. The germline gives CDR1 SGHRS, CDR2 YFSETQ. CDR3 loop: CASSLEGVVYGYTF. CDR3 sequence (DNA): TGCGCCAGCAGCTTGGAGGGAGTAGTCTATGGCTACACCTTC. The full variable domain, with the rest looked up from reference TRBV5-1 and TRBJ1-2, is KAGVTQTPRYLIKTRGQQVTLSCSPISGHRSVSWYQQTPGQGLQFLFEYFSETQRNKGNFPGRFSGRQFSNSRSEMNVSTLELGDSALYLCASSLEGVVYGYTFGSGTRLTVV.

The CDR3 sequence: CASKAGDHQETQYF. The CDR3, as DNA: TGCGCCAGCAAAGCGGGGGATCACCAAGAGACCCAGTACTTC. V and J are TRBV10-2 and TRBJ2-5; 8 positions match TRBD2. Trimming removed 7 bases from V and 0 bases from J; junction bases left unmatched: 4. The CDR3 extends over 14 amino acids. From germline, CDR1 is WSHSY and CDR2 SAAADI.

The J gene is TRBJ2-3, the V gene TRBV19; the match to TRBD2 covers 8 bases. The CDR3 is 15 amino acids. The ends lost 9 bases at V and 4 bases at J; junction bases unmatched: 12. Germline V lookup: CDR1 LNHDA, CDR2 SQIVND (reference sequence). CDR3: CASGSGGALADTQYF. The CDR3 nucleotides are TGTGCCAGCGGGTCCGGGGGGGCTCTGGCAGATACGCAGTATTTT. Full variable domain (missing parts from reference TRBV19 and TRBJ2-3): DGGITQSPKYLFRKEGQNVTLSCEQNLNHDAMYWYRQDPGQGLRLIYYSQIVNDFQKGDIAEGYSVSREKKESFPLTVTSAQKNPTAFYLCASGSGGALADTQYFGPGTRLTVL.

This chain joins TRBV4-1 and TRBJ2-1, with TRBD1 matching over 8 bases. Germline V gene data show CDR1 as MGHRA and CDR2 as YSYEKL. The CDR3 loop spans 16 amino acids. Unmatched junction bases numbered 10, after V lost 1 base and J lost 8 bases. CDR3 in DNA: TGCGCCAGCAGCCAAGGGGTTGCAGGGGGCGGCTATGAGCAGTTCTTC. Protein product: CASSQGVAGGGYEQFF.

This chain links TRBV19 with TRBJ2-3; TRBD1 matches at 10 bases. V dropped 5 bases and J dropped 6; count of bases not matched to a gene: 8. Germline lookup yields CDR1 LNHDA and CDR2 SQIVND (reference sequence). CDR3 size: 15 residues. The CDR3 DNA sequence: TGTGCCAGTAGTGTTATGACAGGGGGCGGGGATACGCAGTATTTT. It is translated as CASSVMTGGGDTQYF.

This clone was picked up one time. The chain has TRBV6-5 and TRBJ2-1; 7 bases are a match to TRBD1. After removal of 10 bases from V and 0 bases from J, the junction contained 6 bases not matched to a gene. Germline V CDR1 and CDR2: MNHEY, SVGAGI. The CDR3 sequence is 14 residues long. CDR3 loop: CATSGQSSYNEQFF. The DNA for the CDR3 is TGTGCCACCTCGGGACAGAGCTCCTACAATGAGCAGTTCTTC.